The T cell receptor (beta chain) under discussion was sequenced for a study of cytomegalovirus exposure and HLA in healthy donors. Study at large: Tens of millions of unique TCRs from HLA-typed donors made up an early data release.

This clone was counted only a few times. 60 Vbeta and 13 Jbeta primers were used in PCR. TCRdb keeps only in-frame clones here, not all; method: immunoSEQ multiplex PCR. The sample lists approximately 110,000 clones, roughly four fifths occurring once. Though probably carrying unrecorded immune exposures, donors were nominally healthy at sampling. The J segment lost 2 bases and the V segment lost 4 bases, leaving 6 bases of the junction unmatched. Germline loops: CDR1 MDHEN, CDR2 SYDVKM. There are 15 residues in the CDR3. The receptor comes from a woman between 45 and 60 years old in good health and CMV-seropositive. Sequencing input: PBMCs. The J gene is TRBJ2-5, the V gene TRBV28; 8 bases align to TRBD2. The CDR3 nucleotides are TGTGCCAGCAGTTCTGTCAGCGGGGGTCAAGAGACCCAGTACTTC. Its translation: CASSSVSGGQETQYF.